The clone carrying this T cell receptor (beta chain) was detected many times. TCRdb fed the 5' RACE reads into MiXCR, producing one record per CDR3 protein. The sample has about 40,000 distinct CDR3 sequences, approximately 4.5% seen once. These data belong to a study of T cells of healthy individuals. Germline-derived CDR1 and CDR2 are SGHRS and YFSETQ. The V end lost 4 bases, the J end lost 3 bases, and 26 bases lay between the germline ends. This CDR3 has 19 residues. This receptor was taken from a human donor in good health. The V and J genes are TRBV5-1 and TRBJ2-4; perhaps TRBD2 as D (7 bases). The CDR3 region has the DNA TGCGCCAGCAGCCCTCGACCCAAGGGGGGGGCGGCTGACAAAAACATTCAGTACTTC. This encodes CASSPRPKGGAADKNIQYF.